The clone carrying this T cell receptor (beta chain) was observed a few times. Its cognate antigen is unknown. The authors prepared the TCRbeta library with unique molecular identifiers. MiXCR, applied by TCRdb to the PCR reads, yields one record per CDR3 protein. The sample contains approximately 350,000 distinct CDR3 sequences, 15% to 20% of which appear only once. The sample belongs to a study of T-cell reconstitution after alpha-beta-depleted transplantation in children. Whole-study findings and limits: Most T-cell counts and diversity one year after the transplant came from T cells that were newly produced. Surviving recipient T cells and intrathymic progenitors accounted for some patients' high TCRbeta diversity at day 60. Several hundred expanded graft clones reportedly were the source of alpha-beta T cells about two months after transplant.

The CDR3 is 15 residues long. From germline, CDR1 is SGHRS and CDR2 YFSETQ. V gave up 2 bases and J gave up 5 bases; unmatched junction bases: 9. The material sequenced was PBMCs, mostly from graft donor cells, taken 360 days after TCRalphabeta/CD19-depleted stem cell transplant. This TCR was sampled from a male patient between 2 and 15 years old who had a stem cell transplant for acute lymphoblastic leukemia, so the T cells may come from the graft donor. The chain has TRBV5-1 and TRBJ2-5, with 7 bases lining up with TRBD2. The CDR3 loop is CASSLASGPRETQYF. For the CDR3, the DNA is TGCGCCAGCAGCTTAGCTAGCGGCCCCCGGGAGACCCAGTACTTC. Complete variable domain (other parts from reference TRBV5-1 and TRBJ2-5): KAGVTQTPRYLIKTRGQQVTLSCSPISGHRSVSWYQQTPGQGLQFLFEYFSETQRNKGNFPGRFSGRQFSNSRSEMNVSTLELGDSALYLCASSLASGPRETQYFGPGTRLLVL.